The text below deals with one TCR beta chain. Trimming stripped 4 bases from V and 3 bases from J, with 13 bases between. The CDR3 consists of 14 residues. Germline V gene lookup returns CDR1 MDHEN and CDR2 SYDVKM. This sample is part of a study of blood T cell repertoires in COVID-19. How the authors handled the data: For nucleated cells, counts were estimated from reference gene primer amplification. TCRdb's copy holds only in-frame clones and misses some; the assay was immunoSEQ multiplex PCR. Clonal size and the V and J genes are those of that table, whereas D and trimming came from the DNA. The sample has some 220,000 clones; roughly 82% are singletons.

Sequenced: peripheral blood. This sequence originates from a man aged 50 or older with active or convalescent COVID-19. The chain recombines TRBV28 with TRBJ2-7; D possibly corresponds to TRBD2 (6 bases). CDR3 in amino acids: CASSSAGRVYEQYF. CDR3 sequence (DNA): TGTGCCAGCAGTTCAGCGGGCAGGGTCTACGAGCAGTACTTC.